This T cell receptor beta chain was identified during a study of blood T cell repertoires in COVID-19. The table came from immunoSEQ multiplex PCR; TCRdb's copy has only in-frame clones and leaves some out. Of hundreds of thousands of clones detected, around nine tenths appear once; the ten largest clones hold roughly 9.4%. The germline V gene has CDR1 MGHRA and CDR2 YSYEKL. The CDR3 totals 15 residues. The V gene end was trimmed by 5 bases and the J gene end by 2 bases; junction bases not matched to a gene: 6. This clone was detected only a few times. The receptor was derived from a woman aged 45-60 years who had recovered from COVID-19. The specimen was PBMCs or T cells enriched from blood (not recorded which). This rearrangement joins TRBV4-1 to TRBJ1-1, with 9 nucleotides matching TRBD1. The CDR3 protein is CASSGTGTRNTEAFF. The CDR3 nucleotides read TGCGCCAGCAGCGGGACAGGGACCCGAAACACTGAAGCTTTCTTT.